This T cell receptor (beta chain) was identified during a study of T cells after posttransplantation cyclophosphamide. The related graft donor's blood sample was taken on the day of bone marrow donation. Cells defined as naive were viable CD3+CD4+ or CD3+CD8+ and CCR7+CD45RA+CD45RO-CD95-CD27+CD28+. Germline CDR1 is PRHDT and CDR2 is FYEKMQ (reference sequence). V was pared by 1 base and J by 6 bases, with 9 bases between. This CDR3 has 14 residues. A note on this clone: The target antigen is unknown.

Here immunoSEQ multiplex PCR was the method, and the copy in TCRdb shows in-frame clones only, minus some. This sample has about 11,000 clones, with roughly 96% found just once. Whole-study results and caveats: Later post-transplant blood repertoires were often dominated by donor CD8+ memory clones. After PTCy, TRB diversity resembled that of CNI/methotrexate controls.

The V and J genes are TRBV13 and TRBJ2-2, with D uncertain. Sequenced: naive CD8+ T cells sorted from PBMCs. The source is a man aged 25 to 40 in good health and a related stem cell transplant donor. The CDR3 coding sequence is TGTGCCAGCAGCTTAGACATAGGAGCCGGGGAGCTGTTTTTT. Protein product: CASSLDIGAGELFF.